The 18 T cell receptor beta chains listed next were all sequenced from one sample in a study of blood T cell repertoires in COVID-19. Produced via immunoSEQ multiplex PCR; TCRdb's table is partial and in-frame only. The sample lists 220,000 or so clones, about 80% seen once, with approximately 1.9% in the top ten. The specimen sequenced was peripheral blood. These receptors came from a woman aged 80 or over with acute or convalescent COVID-19.

The CDR3 DNA reads TGCAGCGTTGGGGGAAGGGGTTACGAGCAGTACTTC. This encodes CSVGGRGYEQYF. The chain links TRBV29-1 to TRBJ2-7; a weak D match, TRBD1 (5 bases). CDR3 length equals 12 residues. The germline V gene encodes CDR1 SQVTM and CDR2 ANQGSEA. V was trimmed by 4 bases and J by 4 bases, leaving 11 bases between them.

This clone was detected only a few times. The V call is TRBV5-1, the J call TRBJ2-3; 10 bases map to TRBD2. Germline lookup yields CDR1 SGHRS and CDR2 YFSETQ. V was pared by 5 bases and J by 0 bases, with 6 bases of the junction left unmatched. The CDR3 extends over 16 amino acids. The CDR3 spells CASSYNSGGSTDTQYF. The CDR3 DNA reads as TGCGCCAGCAGTTACAATAGCGGGGGGAGCACAGATACGCAGTATTTT.

This rearrangement joins TRBV30 to TRBJ1-3; no clear D. This CDR3 has 12 residues. Per the germline V gene, CDR1 is GTSNPN and CDR2 is SVGIG (reference sequence). Trimming stripped 5 bases from V and 5 bases from J, with 10 bases between. This CDR3 is CAWGESRNTIYF. The CDR3 nucleotides are TGTGCCTGGGGTGAGAGTAGAAACACCATATATTTT.

CDR3 sequence (DNA): TGCGCCAGCAGCTTGGAAGCAGGGTTCCAGGAAAAACTGTTTTTT. It specifies CASSLEAGFQEKLFF. The gene calls are TRBV5-1 and TRBJ1-4, with a tentative D call TRBD1 (5 bases). The CDR3 spans 15 residues. The V and J ends lost 0 bases and 8 bases respectively, with 14 bases between them. From germline, CDR1 is SGHRS and CDR2 YFSETQ.

This chain connects TRBV5-4 to TRBJ1-2, with 10 bases fitting TRBD1. V was clipped by 4 bases and J by 3 bases; unmatched bases: 6. Per the germline V gene, CDR1 is SGHNT and CDR2 is YYREEE (reference sequence). There are 15 residues in the CDR3. CDR3 sequence (DNA): TGTGCCAGCAGCGCTCGGGACAGGGGCGACTATGGCTACACCTTC. It is translated as CASSARDRGDYGYTF.

The CDR3 is CASSLDQGRSGNTIYF. The DNA for the CDR3 is TGTGCCAGCAGCTTAGATCAGGGGCGCTCTGGAAACACCATATATTTT. The chain couples TRBV7-8 to TRBJ1-3, with a possible D match to TRBD1 (6 bases). Trimming pared 1 base from V and 0 bases from J, leaving 10 bases between. The CDR3 is made up of 16 amino acids. Germline V gene data show CDR1 as SGHVS and CDR2 as FQNEAQ.

The chain uses TRBV6-2 or TRBV6-3 and TRBJ2-7, with TRBD1 identical over 8 bases. CDR1 is MNHEY and CDR2 is SVGEGT in the germline V gene. V shed 0 bases, J shed 0 bases, and the junction held 10 bases outside the gene matches. The CDR3 has 18 residues. For the CDR3, the DNA is TGTGCCAGCAGTTACTCGAGAGCGGACAGGGTATTCTCCTACGAGCAGTACTTC. Residues: CASSYSRADRVFSYEQYF.

The V gene is TRBV3-1 (or the pseudogene TRBV3-2), the J gene TRBJ1-2; 7 nucleotides line up with TRBD1. This CDR3 comprises 17 residues. Germline CDR1 LGHDT, CDR2 YNNKEL (reference sequence). The V and J ends lost 0 bases and 1 base, in that order; junction bases with no gene match: 8. The DNA for the CDR3 is TGTGCCAGCAGCCAAGAAGGGGGCGGACAGCTTAACTATGGCTACACCTTC. This gives the protein CASSQEGGGQLNYGYTF.

This chain connects TRBV6-5 to TRBJ2-5, with 8 bases that match TRBD2. This CDR3 spans 14 amino acids. The V segment lost 3 bases and the J segment 4 bases; nucleotides outside the gene matches: 4. CDR1 MNHEY and CDR2 SVGAGI come from the germline V gene. This chain's CDR3 is CASSYPGGRETQYF. The CDR3 region has the DNA TGTGCCAGCAGTTATCCGGGGGGGCGAGAGACCCAGTACTTC.

This clone occurred many times. The chain links TRBV6-5 to TRBJ2-1; TRBD2 might be the D (7 bases). Germline V gene lookup returns CDR1 MNHEY and CDR2 SVGAGI. The CDR3 covers 14 residues. The ends were cut back, 0 bases at V and 8 bases at J, with 11 bases in the middle. CDR3 loop: CASSYSGGGDEQFF. The CDR3 DNA reads as TGTGCCAGCAGTTACTCTGGGGGGGGCGATGAGCAGTTCTTC.

The CDR3 loop is CASSYRGSTEAFF. The CDR3 coding sequence is TGTGCCAGCAGCTACAGAGGGAGTACTGAAGCTTTCTTT. V gene TRBV5-6 combines with J gene TRBJ1-1; D is unresolved. Germline V CDR1 and CDR2: SGHDT, YYEEEE. The ends were cut back, 3 bases at V and 5 bases at J, with 11 bases in the middle. This CDR3 comprises 13 residues.

The J gene is TRBJ1-1, the V gene TRBV5-1; D not resolved. In germline, CDR1 is SGHRS, CDR2 YFSETQ. The CDR3 consists of 14 residues. Trimming shortened V by 2 bases and J by 4 bases, and 12 bases separated the two germline ends. Here the CDR3 reads CASSFDYRSTEAFF. The CDR3 coding sequence is TGCGCCAGCAGCTTTGATTACCGGAGCACTGAAGCTTTCTTT.

V usage is TRBV29-1 and J usage is TRBJ2-3, with TRBD2 identical over 9 bases. The CDR3 covers 16 residues. The germline V gene has CDR1 SQVTM and CDR2 ANQGSEA. The CDR3 is CSVRDSGRGSTDTQYF. For the CDR3, the DNA is TGCAGTGTACGGGATAGCGGGAGAGGGAGCACAGATACGCAGTATTTT.

The genes are TRBV28 and TRBJ1-2; D may be TRBD1 (5 bases). This CDR3 contains 13 residues. CDR1 and CDR2 from the germline V gene are MDHEN and SYDVKM. Trimming took off 6 bases at V and 7 bases at J, with 15 bases between the two ends. This CDR3 is CASSLRQGTGYTF. The CDR3 DNA reads as TGTGCCAGCAGCCTTCGTCAGGGTACTGGCTACACCTTC.

This rearrangement joins TRBV7-2 to TRBJ2-2; 8 bases map to TRBD2. V dropped 5 bases and J dropped 6; count of bases not matched to a gene: 8. Germline loops: CDR1 SGHTA, CDR2 FQGNSA. This CDR3 spans 15 amino acids. The DNA for the CDR3 is TGTGCCAGCAGCCCATCGGGGGGGCCACCCGGGGAGCTGTTTTTT. It specifies CASSPSGGPPGELFF.

The V and J genes are TRBV30 and TRBJ1-3; no clear D gene. From germline, CDR1 is GTSNPN and CDR2 SVGIG (reference sequence). Trimming left V 1 base short and J 3 bases short, with 13 bases between. The CDR3 contains 15 residues. The CDR3 coding sequence is TGTGCCTGGAGTGGCGCCGCCGGACTTGGAAACACCATATATTTT. Its protein is CAWSGAAGLGNTIYF. Based on the CDR3 plus reference TRBV30 and TRBJ1-3, the full variable domain is SQTIHQWPATLVQPVGSPLSLECTVEGTSNPNLYWYRQAAGRGLQLLFYSVGIGQISSEVPQNLSASRPQDRQFILSSKKLLLSDSGFYLCAWSGAAGLGNTIYFGEGSWLTVV.

The chain combines TRBV25-1 with TRBJ1-6; 10 positions agree with TRBD1. V shed 4 bases, J shed 11 bases, and the junction held 11 bases outside the gene matches. The CDR3 is made up of 16 amino acids. In germline, CDR1 is MGHDK, CDR2 SYGVNS. CDR3 in DNA: TGTGCCAGCAGTGCGGCCCCGGGACAGGGGTATACACCCCTCCACTTT. This translates into CASSAAPGQGYTPLHF.

The chain employs TRBV6-6 and TRBJ2-2, with TRBD2 matching over 11 bases. This CDR3 contains 16 residues. V trimming: 6 bases; J trimming: 1 base; junction bases outside the gene matches: 4. The germline gives CDR1 MNHNY, CDR2 SVGAGI (reference sequence). The DNA for the CDR3 is TGTGCCAGCAGGACCCTAGCGGGGGGGAACACCGGGGAGCTGTTTTTT. As protein: CASRTLAGGNTGELFF.